The clone carrying this T cell receptor (beta chain) occurred a few times. Its specificity is not known. This sample is drawn from a study of T-cell reconstitution after alpha-beta-depleted transplantation in children. Overall study results and limits: The authors attributed T-cell counts and diversity one year after transplant mostly to newly produced T cells. By about two months after transplant, alpha-beta T cells reportedly arose from several hundred graft clones that had expanded.

The CDR3 contains 15 residues. V was cut by 10 bases and J by 0 bases, with 16 bases left in between. Germline CDR1 and CDR2: SNHLY and FYNNEI. It was with unique molecular identifiers that the TCRbeta library was prepared. A single record per CDR3 protein comes from TCRdb applying MiXCR to the PCR reads. Of some 200,000 distinct CDR3 sequences in the sample, approximately 6.3% are singletons; the top ten hold less than 7%. The gene calls are TRBV2 and TRBJ2-1; unclear D gene. This specimen consisted of PBMCs, obtained before TCRalphabeta/CD19-depleted stem cell transplant. This clonotype originated in a boy between 2 and 15 years old with acute lymphoblastic leukemia, due to receive a stem cell transplant. The CDR3 reads CATKSGVSSYNEQFF. DNA for the CDR3: TGTGCCACCAAGTCAGGCGTTAGCTCCTACAATGAGCAGTTCTTC.